Listed below are T cell receptor beta chains from one sample, sequenced in a study of T cell changes during pregnancy in multiple sclerosis. Profiling relied on immunoSEQ multiplex PCR, and the TCRdb table lists in-frame clones only, not all of them. The sample consists of fewer than 60,000 clones, approximately 90% of them appearing once. This specimen consisted of peripheral blood, obtained after pregnancy. The receptors originated from a female donor in good health, enrolled as a control in a pregnancy study. The CDR3 runs from the conserved cysteine through the conserved F or W. A D gene is named only where the DNA matches it firmly. Where a row states a size, it is once, few, many or the class of an expanded clone; other rows omit it.

CSVEDLSGGSSSGANVLTF TGCAGCGTTGAAGACCTTAGCGGGGGATCCTCCTCTGGGGCCAACGTCCTGACTTTC TRBD2 TRBJ2-6 . TRBV29-1
CASSSGLMYGYTF TGTGCCAGCAGCTCCGGACTGATGTATGGCTACACCTTC . TRBJ1-2 . TRBV7-9
CASSLAPGGGAFF TGTGCCAGCAGCTTAGCACCGGGGGGTGGTGCTTTCTTT . TRBJ1-1 . TRBV7-2
CAWRTNSNQPQHF TGTGCCTGGAGAACTAATAGCAATCAGCCCCAGCATTTT . TRBJ1-5 . TRBV30
CASSLERETYEQYF TGTGCCAGCAGCTTAGAACGGGAAACCTACGAGCAGTACTTC . TRBJ2-7 . TRBV13
CASGRGGAETQYF TGTGCTAGTGGTAGAGGGGGGGCTGAGACCCAGTACTTC . TRBJ2-5 . TRBV12-5
CASSFIQGSRDEQYF TGTGCCAGCAGCTTTATACAGGGAAGTAGAGACGAGCAGTACTTC . TRBJ2-7 . TRBV7-9
CASSSDRASQETQYF TGTGCCAGCAGCTCAGACAGGGCCTCCCAAGAGACCCAGTACTTC TRBD1 TRBJ2-5 . TRBV11-2
CASSVRDRGDRTNEKLFF TGTGCCAGCAGCGTCCGGGACAGGGGTGACCGGACTAATGAAAAACTGTTTTTT TRBD1 TRBJ1-4 . TRBV11-2
CASNSDRGRGDTQYF TGCGCCAGCAACTCAGACAGGGGGCGAGGAGATACGCAGTATTTT TRBD1 TRBJ2-3 . TRBV5-1
CASSRDSNYGYTF TGTGCCAGCAGTCGGGACAGTAACTATGGCTACACCTTC TRBD1 TRBJ1-2 once TRBV7-2
CASSLEVEAGGPSEQFF TGTGCCAGCAGCTTAGAGGTTGAGGCGGGAGGGCCGAGTGAGCAGTTCTTC TRBD2 TRBJ2-1 . TRBV7-6
CASSLIGLSSYEQYF TGTGCCAGCAGTTTAATCGGACTGAGCTCCTACGAGCAGTACTTC . TRBJ2-7 . TRBV28
CASSPVGGRSSGELFF TGTGCCAGCTCCCCCGTAGGGGGCCGAAGTTCCGGGGAGCTGTTTTTT TRBD1 TRBJ2-2 . TRBV18
CASSLGRLAGGDPFF TGTGCCAGCAGCTTAGGTCGACTAGCGGGAGGGGATCCGTTCTTC TRBD2 TRBJ2-1 . TRBV7-2
CASRRLGLSNQPQHF TGTGCCAGTAGACGTTTGGGCCTAAGCAATCAGCCCCAGCATTTT . TRBJ1-5 . TRBV19
CASIPRGQGRTDTQYF TGTGCCAGCATCCCCCGGGGACAGGGGAGGACAGATACGCAGTATTTT TRBD1 TRBJ2-3 . TRBV13
CASSDQGTSGIRREQYF TGTGCCAGCAGTGATCAGGGAACTAGCGGGATTCGCAGGGAGCAGTACTTC TRBD2 TRBJ2-7 . TRBV6-1
CSTGYQETQYF TGCTCAACGGGGTACCAAGAGACCCAGTACTTC . TRBJ2-5 . TRBV29-1
CAICRDRGGTEAFF TGTGCCATCTGCCGGGACAGGGGCGGCACTGAAGCTTTCTTT TRBD1 TRBJ1-1 few TRBV10-3
CASSLAGPSSYNEQFF TGTGCCAGCAGCTTAGCGGGTCCTAGCTCCTACAATGAGCAGTTCTTC . TRBJ2-1 few TRBV11-3
CASSPGTGRNQPQHF TGTGCCAGCTCACCAGGGACAGGGCGAAATCAGCCCCAGCATTTT TRBD1 TRBJ1-5 . TRBV18
CASRSSGGDTDTQYF TGTGCCAGCAGATCTAGCGGGGGTGACACAGATACGCAGTATTTT TRBD2 TRBJ2-3 . TRBV6-6
CASSFVAGGNEKLFF TGTGCCAGCAGCTTCGTAGCCGGGGGGAATGAAAAACTGTTTTTT . TRBJ1-4 . TRBV7-9
CASSQLPRGTGGVNEKLFF TGTGCCAGCAGCCAACTCCCCCGGGGGACAGGGGGTGTTAATGAAAAACTGTTTTTT TRBD1 TRBJ1-4 . TRBV4-2
CASSCSLSLQVAQYF TGTGCCAGCAGCTGCTCCCTTTCTTTACAGGTCGCGCAGTATTTT . TRBJ2-3 . TRBV7-3
CASSQEGTAAYEQYF TGCGCCAGCAGCCAAGAGGGGACAGCAGCCTACGAGCAGTACTTC TRBD1 TRBJ2-7 . TRBV4-1
CASSVSGDRAKGYTF TGTGCCAGCAGTGTATCGGGGGACAGGGCCAAAGGCTACACCTTC TRBD1 TRBJ1-2 . TRBV6-1
CASSYSSLFSGYGYTF TGTGCCAGCAGTTACTCGTCACTTTTCTCAGGCTATGGCTACACCTTC . TRBJ1-2 . TRBV6-5
CASSQEGDSLYGGYTF TGTGCCAGCAGCCAAGAAGGGGACAGCCTTTATGGCGGCTACACCTTC TRBD1 TRBJ1-2 . TRBV4-2